This record looks at one T cell receptor (beta chain) sequence and its context. The antigen is unknown. This specimen belongs to a study of vaccination effects on CD4 cells after COVID-19. Study findings and constraints: Clonal contraction was marked in infection- and vaccine-induced clones late after vaccination.

Antigen-specific CD4+ T cell clonotypes were called by their expansion after viral peptide-pool culture in ViraFEST. Following an approximately ten-day culture, CD4+ T cells were purified. Nucleocapsid antibody tests were negative, and the vaccine recipients had no prior SARS-CoV-2 infection. On day 3 and again on day 7, half the medium was replaced with IL-2 medium. This CDR3 spans 10 amino acids. The V and J ends lost 3 bases and 7 bases respectively, with 6 bases between them. The germline V gene has CDR1 GTSNPN and CDR2 SVGIG (reference sequence). Data came from immunoSEQ multiplex PCR; TCRdb stores just in-frame clones and leaves some out. The sample holds 30,000 or so clones; roughly 63% are singletons and the top ten take approximately 27%.

This chain joins TRBV30 and TRBJ1-2, with D unclear. The source was CD4+ T cells from PBMCs cultured with HCoV-229E spike peptides, collected before COVID-19 vaccination. The source of this sequence is a human donor who received a COVID-19 vaccine. The CDR3 region has the DNA TGTGCCTGGAGCGCGGGTGGCTACACCTTC. This encodes CAWSAGGYTF.